This T cell receptor (beta chain) is drawn from a study of beta chain features in type 1 diabetes. Overall study: Patients did not differ from healthy donors in age, gender or cell yield.

Trimming at V came to 0 bases and at J to 2 bases, leaving 5 bases not matched to a gene. The CDR3 consists of 16 residues. CDR1 is SGHNT and CDR2 is YYREEE in the germline V gene (reference sequence). Staining for CD45RO/CCR7/CD25/CD127/CD95/CD27 allowed sorting of CD4+ naive, central memory, regulatory and stem cell-like memory cells. Of the isolated RNA, all was reverse transcribed, and so the sequenced material was expressed TCRB transcripts. Regulatory, naive and central memory T cell samples averaged roughly 3.5 million reads. Profiling relied on immunoSEQ multiplex PCR, and the TCRdb table lists in-frame clones only, not all of them. This sample yields over 500,000 clones, of which roughly a sixth are seen a single time; about 0.087% belongs to the top ten.

The V call is TRBV5-4, the J call TRBJ2-3, with 8 bases matching TRBD2. Sequenced sample: naive CD4+ T cells from blood. The origin of this receptor is a man between 18 and 29 years old in good health. In nucleotides, the CDR3 is TGTGCCAGCAGCTTGGACAAGCGGGGGTTCACAGATACGCAGTATTTT. This translates into CASSLDKRGFTDTQYF.